This passage covers 28 T cell receptor beta chains from one sample sequenced in a study of identifying expanded T cells in peripheral blood. TCRdb's copy holds only in-frame clones and misses some; the assay was immunoSEQ multiplex PCR. The sample records 84,000 or so clones, 85% to 90% being singletons. The material sequenced was blood. The receptors originated from a person aged 18 to 75 in good health.

Here the CDR3 reads CAGPGSGNQPQHF. The CDR3 DNA reads TGTGCCGGGCCGGGGAGCGGCAATCAGCCCCAGCATTTT. The V call is TRBV30, the J call TRBJ1-5, with D unclear. Germline V gives CDR1 GTSNPN, CDR2 SVGIG (reference sequence). Deletions cut 8 bases from V and 2 bases from J, with 13 bases between. CDR3 length: 13 amino acids.

The V call is TRBV7-8, the J call TRBJ2-6, with D perhaps matching TRBD1 (6 bases). V was clipped by 4 bases and J by 4 bases, with 14 bases between them. CDR3 length: 16 amino acids. Germline V CDR1 and CDR2: SGHVS, FQNEAQ. CDR3 protein: CASSSSQGTGANVLTF. CDR3 DNA: TGTGCCAGCAGCTCATCCCAGGGGACAGGGGCCAACGTCCTGACTTTC.

The V and J genes are TRBV10-2 and TRBJ2-1; weak D call: TRBD2 (6 bases). V was trimmed by 7 bases and J by 0 bases, leaving 10 bases between them. The CDR3 totals 14 residues. Germline CDR1 reads WSHSY; CDR2 reads SAAADI. In DNA, the CDR3 is TGCGCCAGCATTGCCGGGAGCTCCTACAATGAGCAGTTCTTC. Translating it yields CASIAGSSYNEQFF.

The chain recombines TRBV5-4 with TRBJ2-2; either TRBD1 or TRBD2 may fit D (5 bases each). Trimming took 0 bases from V and 3 from J, leaving 9 bases between them. CDR1 is SGHNT and CDR2 is YYREEE in the germline V gene (reference sequence). The CDR3 totals 15 residues. Here the CDR3 DNA reads TGTGCCAGCAGCTTGGCTGGGGGACACACCGGGGAGCTGTTTTTT. Amino acid sequence: CASSLAGGHTGELFF.

The J gene is TRBJ2-2, the V gene TRBV7-7, with TRBD2 matching over 12 bases. With V trimmed by 4 bases and J by 4 bases, 7 bases remained unmatched. Germline V gene sequence: CDR1 SSHAT, CDR2 FNYEAQ (reference sequence). This CDR3 spans 17 amino acids. The CDR3 is CASSSNPSGRATGELFF. CDR3 in DNA: TGTGCCAGCAGCTCAAACCCTAGCGGGAGGGCCACCGGGGAGCTGTTTTTT.

This sequence joins TRBV5-1 and TRBJ1-2, with D maybe TRBD1 (5 bases). Looked up from germline, CDR1 is SGHRS and CDR2 is YFSETQ. Trimming left V 2 bases short and J 2 bases short, with 13 bases between. This CDR3 comprises 15 residues. CDR3 residues: CASSLSGRGNYGYTF. The CDR3 DNA reads TGCGCCAGCAGCTTATCGGGGCGAGGGAACTATGGCTACACCTTC.

This rearrangement joins TRBV18 to TRBJ1-1; no clear D gene. The CDR3 has 15 amino acids. Germline CDR1 and CDR2: KGHSH and LQKENI. Trimming shortened V by 1 base and J by 6 bases, and 15 bases separated the two germline ends. CDR3 in amino acids: CASSPLTMVRSEAFF. CDR3 in DNA: TGTGCCAGCTCACCACTAACCATGGTGAGGTCTGAAGCTTTCTTT.

The V gene is TRBV7-6, the J gene TRBJ1-1; TRBD1 might be the D (5 bases). Germline V gives CDR1 SGHVS, CDR2 FNYEAQ. V dropped 3 bases and J dropped 3 bases, with 8 bases sitting between them. This CDR3 is built from 13 residues. The CDR3 bases are TGTGCCAGCAGCTTCGGACACGACACTGAAGCTTTCTTT. It yields the protein CASSFGHDTEAFF.

The chain couples TRBV30 to TRBJ1-5, with 8 bases aligning to TRBD1. The CDR3 spans 12 residues. Per germline, CDR1 GTSNPN and CDR2 SVGIG (reference sequence). V lost 4 bases to trimming and J lost 7 bases; unmatched junction nucleotides: 3. The CDR3 protein is CAWNRGEQPQHF. DNA of the CDR3: TGTGCCTGGAACAGGGGGGAACAGCCCCAGCATTTT.

The genes are TRBV15 and TRBJ2-1, with TRBD2 as a possible D gene (6 bases). V was pared by 0 bases and J by 12 bases, with 18 bases between. Germline V CDR1 and CDR2: LNHNV, YYDKDF (reference sequence). This CDR3 contains 15 residues. The CDR3, as DNA: TGTGCCACCAGCAGAGATAGGGGACTGGGGTCGGGGCAGTTCTTC. Translation: CATSRDRGLGSGQFF.

The V and J genes are TRBV6-6 and TRBJ1-3; no definite D call. The CDR3 is 9 amino acids. Germline V gene sequence: CDR1 MNHNY, CDR2 SVGAGI (reference sequence). V was clipped by 7 bases and J by 7 bases, with 2 bases between them. CDR3 region: CASNNTIYF. The DNA of the CDR3 is TGTGCCAGCAACAACACCATATATTTT.

This chain connects TRBV7-2 to TRBJ1-5, with 11 positions matching TRBD1. The CDR3 runs to 16 residues. V gave up 2 bases and J gave up 6 bases; unmatched junction bases: 6. The germline V gene encodes CDR1 SGHTA and CDR2 FQGNSA. Here the CDR3 reads CASSLFGQGAAQPQHF. The CDR3 bases are TGTGCCAGCAGCTTATTCGGACAGGGGGCTGCTCAGCCCCAGCATTTT.

The V and J genes are TRBV11-1 and TRBJ2-7; D unresolved. With 3 bases removed from V and 2 bases from J, the gap between germline ends came to 14 bases. The CDR3 is 15 residues long. From germline, CDR1 is SGHAT and CDR2 FQDESV (reference sequence). In DNA, the CDR3 is TGTGCCAGCAGCTTTTCAAGTGGCTTGACCTACGAGCAGTACTTC. Residues: CASSFSSGLTYEQYF.

The chain combines TRBV9 with TRBJ2-1; D remains unclear. The germline gives CDR1 SGDLS, CDR2 YYNGEE. V lost 0 bases, J lost 9 bases, and 10 bases lay in between. The CDR3 extends over 13 amino acids. This CDR3 is CASSVEGFGEQFF. The CDR3 DNA sequence: TGTGCCAGCAGCGTAGAAGGCTTCGGTGAGCAGTTCTTC.

The chain joins TRBV5-6 to TRBJ1-1; maybe TRBD1 (5 bases). From germline, CDR1 is SGHDT and CDR2 YYEEEE. The CDR3 is 12 residues long. V was trimmed by 2 bases and J by 5 bases, leaving 7 bases between them. CDR3 DNA sequence: TGTGCCAGCAGCTTCGGGGGGACTGAAGCTTTCTTT. Translating gives CASSFGGTEAFF.

V gene TRBV5-8 combines with J gene TRBJ1-5; D unclear. Germline loops: CDR1 SGHTS, CDR2 YDEGEE. Trimming left V 4 bases short and J 5 bases short, with 16 bases between. The CDR3 sequence is 15 residues long. The CDR3 spells CASSVPGFEHQPQHF. The CDR3 DNA reads as TGTGCCAGCAGCGTTCCGGGATTTGAACATCAGCCCCAGCATTTT.

This clone came up once. The chain employs TRBV5-8 and TRBJ2-7; no clear D gene. The length of the CDR3 is 15 residues. Germline CDR1 is SGHTS and CDR2 is YDEGEE. V was trimmed by 4 bases and J by 0 bases, leaving 14 bases between them. The CDR3 DNA follows: TGTGCCAGCAGCGCCTCTGTGTTCGGCTCCTACGAGCAGTACTTC. Translation gives CASSASVFGSYEQYF.

CDR3 residues: CASSHQVTYYEQYF. In nucleotides, the CDR3 is TGCGCCAGCAGCCACCAGGTTACCTACTACGAGCAGTACTTC. The rearrangement uses TRBV4-1 and TRBJ2-7; D ambiguous. Germline CDR1 MGHRA, CDR2 YSYEKL. V lost 3 bases and J 3 bases, leaving 12 bases between the germline ends. This CDR3 spans 14 amino acids.

The chain uses TRBV19 and TRBJ1-2, with unresolved D. The CDR3 covers 13 residues. Trimming stripped 6 bases from V and 4 bases from J, with 12 bases between. The germline gives CDR1 LNHDA, CDR2 SQIVND (reference sequence). In nucleotides, the CDR3 is TGTGCCAGTAGGGATCAGGTTTCCTATGGCTACACCTTC. Its protein is CASRDQVSYGYTF.

The chain joins TRBV19 to TRBJ1-1, with D possibly TRBD1 on 5 matching bases. V lost 3 bases and J lost 5, with 22 bases in between. This CDR3 has 17 amino acids. Per germline, CDR1 LNHDA and CDR2 SQIVND (reference sequence). This CDR3 reads CASSIRLAGQAGTEAFF. DNA of the CDR3: TGTGCCAGTAGTATTAGGCTAGCGGGGCAGGCGGGAACTGAAGCTTTCTTT.

V and J are TRBV19 and TRBJ2-5, with TRBD1 matching over 7 bases. Unmatched junction bases numbered 2, after V lost 8 bases and J lost 2 bases. This CDR3 region has 12 residues. Germline values: CDR1 LNHDA, CDR2 SQIVND (reference sequence). Here the CDR3 reads CASSGQQETQYF. The CDR3 bases are TGTGCCAGTTCGGGACAGCAAGAGACCCAGTACTTC.

This clone was seen only once. The V call is TRBV19, the J call TRBJ1-2, with D perhaps TRBD1 (5 bases). CDR1 is LNHDA and CDR2 is SQIVND in the germline V gene (reference sequence). The germline V and J ends were trimmed by 4 bases and 8 bases, with 23 bases remaining between them. This CDR3 has 16 residues. The CDR3 nucleotides are TGTGCCAGTAGTACCGGATTGGGGGTTGGTTCTCAAGGCTACACCTTC. It specifies CASSTGLGVGSQGYTF.

This chain connects TRBV5-4 to TRBJ2-7; the D gene is possibly TRBD1 (6 bases). Trimming pared 0 bases from V and 5 bases from J, leaving 15 bases between. The germline gives CDR1 SGHNT, CDR2 YYREEE (reference sequence). The CDR3 extends over 15 amino acids. DNA of the CDR3: TGTGCCAGCAGCTTGGCCGGGACACCCGACGACGAGCAGTACTTC. Translation: CASSLAGTPDDEQYF.

The chain has TRBV5-1 and TRBJ2-1; weak D call: TRBD2 (6 bases). This CDR3 has 13 residues. V lost 2 bases and J lost 7, with 10 bases in between. The V gene's germline CDR1 is SGHRS and CDR2 YFSETQ. The CDR3 sequence: CASSLPSGNEQFF. CDR3 sequence (DNA): TGCGCCAGCAGCTTACCGAGCGGGAATGAGCAGTTCTTC. The entire variable domain, with the rest obtained from reference TRBV5-1 and TRBJ2-1, is as follows: KAGVTQTPRYLIKTRGQQVTLSCSPISGHRSVSWYQQTPGQGLQFLFEYFSETQRNKGNFPGRFSGRQFSNSRSEMNVSTLELGDSALYLCASSLPSGNEQFFGPGTRLTVL.

The CDR3 DNA follows: TGTGCCAGTAGTACTAGCGGGCCCGGGGAGCTGTTTTTT. The encoded protein is CASSTSGPGELFF. V gene TRBV19 combines with J gene TRBJ2-2; 8 bases align to TRBD2. V gave up 4 bases and J gave up 6 bases; unmatched junction bases: 1. Germline V gives CDR1 LNHDA, CDR2 SQIVND (reference sequence). There are 13 residues in the CDR3.

The chain uses TRBV27 and TRBJ2-3, with D uncertain. This CDR3 is built from 13 residues. The V end was cut by 6 bases, the J end by 3 bases, with 10 bases between. Germline CDR1 reads MNHEY; CDR2 reads SMNVEV (reference sequence). Written as DNA, the CDR3 is TGTGCCAGCAGCCAGGTTGGAACAGATACGCAGTATTTT. Its translation is CASSQVGTDTQYF.

The V call is TRBV9, the J call TRBJ1-2; the D is unclear. CDR3 size: 14 residues. Between the trimmed V and J ends, which lost 0 bases and 3 bases, there was a span of 9 bases. The germline CDR1 and CDR2 sequences are SGDLS and YYNGEE. DNA for the CDR3: TGTGCCAGCAGCGTAGGGGCAGGAGACTATGGCTACACCTTC. It translates to CASSVGAGDYGYTF.

The CDR3 DNA sequence: TGTGCCAGCAGCCAACCGGGACTAGCGGGAGGCACCGGGGAGCTGTTTTTT. Protein: CASSQPGLAGGTGELFF. The chain joins TRBV4-2 to TRBJ2-2, with TRBD2 identical over 15 bases. V lost 2 bases, J lost 4 bases, and 2 bases stayed unmatched. CDR1 and CDR2 (germline): LGHNA, YNFKEQ. There are 17 residues in the CDR3.